This TCR beta chain was identified during a study of shared clonotypes between healthy human individuals. Overall study context: Each donor's CD4 naive and CD4 memory cells filled three plates apiece, CD8 naive two, and CD8 memory one.

Whole-study findings and limits: Donors were few, which limited the genetic and exposure-history diversity represented. The generation probabilities recorded for non-shared clonotypes fell below those of clonotypes shared by all four donors.

CD45RO-negative CD8 cells positively selected for CCR7 made up the naive population, which excluded terminally differentiated effector memory CD45RA+ cells. The assay was run at deep level. Clones were read by immunoSEQ multiplex PCR, and TCRdb kept only the in-frame ones, dropping some. The sample carries about 680,000 clones, about 91% recorded once. To note about this clone: Its antigen remains unidentified.

Between the trimmed V and J ends, which lost 6 bases and 2 bases, there was a span of 20 bases. The germline V gene encodes CDR1 PRHDT and CDR2 FYEKMQ (reference sequence). The CDR3 contains 17 residues. Sequencing was performed on naive CD8+ T cells sorted from blood. This chain uses TRBV13 with TRBJ2-1; D assignment may be TRBD1 or TRBD2 (5 bases each). The sequence was collected from a man aged 25-45 years in good health. CDR3 nucleotides: TGTGCCAGCAGAGACAACGCCGGGGACCCGCCCTACAATGAGCAGTTCTTC. Translated, it gives CASRDNAGDPPYNEQFF.